The present TCR beta chain was sequenced within a study of T cell responses to AZD1222 COVID-19 vaccine. Concerning this clone: No antigen is known for it.

Clones were sequenced by immunoSEQ multiplex PCR, and TCRdb holds only the in-frame ones, with some missing. Counted here are some 130,000 clones, about 94% occurring once; the ten biggest clones make up about 0.86%. Overall study results and limits: Clonal diversity was possibly underestimated, and white British individuals and females predominated among donors. Spike regions recognized by vaccine-associated CD4 TCRs spanned the protein, led by 160-218 and 743-854.

CDR3 length equals 15 residues. CDR1 and CDR2 from the germline V gene are SGHDT and YYEEEE. V gave up 0 bases and J gave up 7 bases; unmatched junction bases: 5. The sequence derives from an adult in good health. Material: peripheral blood, obtained on day 0 of AZD1222 vaccination. V and J are TRBV5-6 and TRBJ1-4; TRBD1 matches at 8 bases. The CDR3 here is CASSLGRTGFEKLFF. The CDR3 region has the DNA TGTGCCAGCAGCTTGGGGCGGACAGGGTTTGAAAAACTGTTTTTT.